The 2 T cell receptor delta chains below were found in one sample sequenced in a study of γδ T cells in repeated Plasmodium falciparum infection. Bulk repertoires came from Vgamma9/Vdelta2+ or Vdelta2-negative gammadelta T cells flow-sorted from PBMC. TCRdb re-called the multiplex PCR reads through CATT. The sample records roughly 90,000 delta-chain clones, 0.75% to 1% being singletons. The sequenced sample was gamma-delta T cells from blood. The receptors here all came from a pool of human donors (malaria-infected and uninfected, not separated).

This clone was observed many times. A single base is all that separates this from a far larger clone, so a read error is likely. Other DNA sequences from this sample encode an identical CDR3 as well. V and J are TRDV2 and TRDJ1; D might be TRDD3 (6 bases). Matching the DNA to germline supplied the J gene, which TCRdb does not give. The germline gives CDR1 GEAIGNYY, CDR2 EKD. The CDR3 covers 17 residues. The chain's CDR3 is CACDNLGSPGYTDKLIF. The CDR3 bases are TGTGCCTGCGACAATCTGGGGAGCCCCGGGTACACCGATAAACTCATCTTT.

There are many counts of this clone. The chain employs TRDV1 and TRDJ1; TRDD3 matches 9 bases. The J gene is absent in TCRdb and was assigned here via DNA matching to germline. J was trimmed by 1 base and V by 1 base; bases with no gene match: 31. The CDR3 extends over 25 amino acids. CDR1 is TSWWSYY, CDR2 QGS, per germline. The CDR3 bases are TGTGCTCTTGGGGAACGGCCCGCCTCCTACGGAGTTTGGGGGATAAGGTTTGGGGTCACCGATAAACTCATCTTT. Translated, it gives CALGERPASYGVWGIRFGVTDKLIF.